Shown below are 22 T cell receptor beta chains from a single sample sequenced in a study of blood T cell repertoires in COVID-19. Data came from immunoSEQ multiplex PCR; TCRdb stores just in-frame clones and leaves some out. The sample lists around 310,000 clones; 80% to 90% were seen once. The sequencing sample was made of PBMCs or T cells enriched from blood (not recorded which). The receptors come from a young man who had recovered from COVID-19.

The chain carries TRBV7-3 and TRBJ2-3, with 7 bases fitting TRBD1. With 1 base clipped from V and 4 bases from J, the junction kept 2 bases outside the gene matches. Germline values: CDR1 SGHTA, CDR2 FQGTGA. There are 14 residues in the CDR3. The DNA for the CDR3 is TGTGCCAGCAGCTTAAACAGGGGAGCAGATACGCAGTATTTT. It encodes CASSLNRGADTQYF.

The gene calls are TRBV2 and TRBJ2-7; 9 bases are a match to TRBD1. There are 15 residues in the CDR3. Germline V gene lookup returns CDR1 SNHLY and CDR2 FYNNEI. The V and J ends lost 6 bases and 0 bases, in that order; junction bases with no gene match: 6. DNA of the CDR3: TGTGCCAGCAGACCCGGACAGGGGAGCTCCTACGAGCAGTACTTC. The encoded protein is CASRPGQGSSYEQYF.

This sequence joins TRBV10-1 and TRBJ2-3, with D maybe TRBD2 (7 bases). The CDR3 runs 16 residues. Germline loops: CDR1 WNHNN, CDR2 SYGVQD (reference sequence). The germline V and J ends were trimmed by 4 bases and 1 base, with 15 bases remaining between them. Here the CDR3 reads CASSGRPGGRTDTQYF. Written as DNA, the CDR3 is TGCGCCAGCAGTGGTCGCCCGGGGGGCCGCACAGATACGCAGTATTTT.

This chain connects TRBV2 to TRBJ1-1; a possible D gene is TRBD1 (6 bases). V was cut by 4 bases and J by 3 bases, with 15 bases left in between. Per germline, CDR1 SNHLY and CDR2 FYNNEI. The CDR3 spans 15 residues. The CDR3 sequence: CASSVVQGRYTEAFF. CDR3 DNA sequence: TGTGCCAGCAGTGTGGTTCAGGGGCGATACACTGAAGCTTTCTTT.

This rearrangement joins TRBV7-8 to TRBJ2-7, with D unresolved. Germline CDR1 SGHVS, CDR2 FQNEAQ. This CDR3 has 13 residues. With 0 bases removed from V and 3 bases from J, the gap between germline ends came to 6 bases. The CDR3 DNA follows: TGTGCCAGCAGCTTAGCTACTAACTACGAGCAGTACTTC. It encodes CASSLATNYEQYF.

This CDR3 reads CASSRAGTGTNTEAFF. The CDR3 region has the DNA TGTGCCAGTAGTCGAGCCGGGACAGGGACGAACACTGAAGCTTTCTTT. V and J are TRBV19 and TRBJ1-1; 9 bases match TRBD1. Germline V gives CDR1 LNHDA, CDR2 SQIVND (reference sequence). The CDR3 sequence is 16 residues long. The V and J ends lost 5 bases and 1 base, in that order; junction bases with no gene match: 8.

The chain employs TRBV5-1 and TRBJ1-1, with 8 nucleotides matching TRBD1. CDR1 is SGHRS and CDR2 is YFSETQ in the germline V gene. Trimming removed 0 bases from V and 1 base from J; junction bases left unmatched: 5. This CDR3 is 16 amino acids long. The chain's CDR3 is CASSLAQGATNTEAFF. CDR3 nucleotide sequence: TGCGCCAGCAGCTTGGCCCAGGGGGCAACGAACACTGAAGCTTTCTTT.

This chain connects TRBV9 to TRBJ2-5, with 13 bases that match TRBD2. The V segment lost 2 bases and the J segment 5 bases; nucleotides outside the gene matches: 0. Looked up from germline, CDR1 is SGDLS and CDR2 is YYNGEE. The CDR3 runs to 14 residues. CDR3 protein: CASSVTSGGETQYF. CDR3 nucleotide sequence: TGTGCCAGCAGCGTGACTAGCGGGGGGGAGACCCAGTACTTC.

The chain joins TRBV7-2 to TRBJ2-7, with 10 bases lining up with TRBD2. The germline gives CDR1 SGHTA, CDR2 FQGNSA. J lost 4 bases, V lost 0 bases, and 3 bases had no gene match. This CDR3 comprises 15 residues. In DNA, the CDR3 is TGTGCCAGCAGCTTAGCTAGCGGGGGGCTATACGAGCAGTACTTC. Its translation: CASSLASGGLYEQYF. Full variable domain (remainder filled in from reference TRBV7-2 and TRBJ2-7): GAGVSQSPSNKVTEKGKDVELRCDPISGHTALYWYRQSLGQGLEFLIYFQGNSAPDKSGLPSDRFSAERTGGSVSTLTIQRTQQEDSAVYLCASSLASGGLYEQYFGPGTRLTVT.

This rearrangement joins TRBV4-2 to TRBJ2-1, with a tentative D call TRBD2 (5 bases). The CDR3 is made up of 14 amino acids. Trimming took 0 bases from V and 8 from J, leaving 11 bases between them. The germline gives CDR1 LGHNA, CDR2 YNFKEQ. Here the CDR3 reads CASSQDLRDYEQFF. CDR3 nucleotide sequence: TGTGCCAGCAGCCAAGATCTTCGGGATTATGAGCAGTTCTTC.

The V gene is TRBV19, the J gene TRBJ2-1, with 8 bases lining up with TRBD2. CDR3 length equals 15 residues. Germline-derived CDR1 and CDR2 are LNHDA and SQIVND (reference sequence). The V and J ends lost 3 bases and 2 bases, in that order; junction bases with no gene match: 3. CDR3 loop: CASSIGGDAYNEQFF. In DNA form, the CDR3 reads TGTGCCAGTAGTATCGGGGGGGACGCCTACAATGAGCAGTTCTTC.

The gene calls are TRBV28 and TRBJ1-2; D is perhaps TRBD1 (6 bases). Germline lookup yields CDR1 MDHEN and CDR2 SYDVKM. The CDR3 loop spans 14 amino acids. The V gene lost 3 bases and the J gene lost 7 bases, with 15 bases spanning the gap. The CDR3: CASSLTAGAGGYTF. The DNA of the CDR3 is TGTGCCAGCAGTTTGACGGCAGGGGCGGGTGGCTACACCTTC.

The CDR3 protein is CASSLGGWASEQYF. CDR3 in DNA: TGTGCCAGCAGTTTAGGGGGGTGGGCCTCCGAGCAGTACTTC. The chain is built from TRBV27 and TRBJ2-7; D may be TRBD2 (6 bases). The germline V and J ends were trimmed by 2 bases and 6 bases, with 14 bases remaining between them. The CDR3 has 14 amino acids. Germline values: CDR1 MNHEY, CDR2 SMNVEV (reference sequence).

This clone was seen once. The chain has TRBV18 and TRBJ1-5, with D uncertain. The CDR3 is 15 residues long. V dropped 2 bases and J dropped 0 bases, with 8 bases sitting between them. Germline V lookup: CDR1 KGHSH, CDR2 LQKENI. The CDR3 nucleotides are TGTGCCAGCTCACCAGGCGGGCATAGCAATCAGCCCCAGCATTTT. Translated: CASSPGGHSNQPQHF.

The CDR3 sequence: CASSSPLSGGTDTQYF. CDR3 nucleotide sequence: TGTGCCAGCAGCTCCCCGTTGAGCGGGGGAACAGATACGCAGTATTTT. V is TRBV5-4 and J is TRBJ2-3; TRBD2 agrees at 8 bases. The germline CDR1 and CDR2 sequences are SGHNT and YYREEE (reference sequence). This CDR3 region has 16 residues. V dropped 3 bases and J dropped 3; count of bases not matched to a gene: 9.

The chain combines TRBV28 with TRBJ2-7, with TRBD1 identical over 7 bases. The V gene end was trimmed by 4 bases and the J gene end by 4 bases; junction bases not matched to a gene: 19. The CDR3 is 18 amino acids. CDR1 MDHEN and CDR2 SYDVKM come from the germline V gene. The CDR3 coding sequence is TGTGCCAGCAGTTCCACCCAAAGGGGACAGTCTTATCATTACGAGCAGTACTTC. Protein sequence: CASSSTQRGQSYHYEQYF.

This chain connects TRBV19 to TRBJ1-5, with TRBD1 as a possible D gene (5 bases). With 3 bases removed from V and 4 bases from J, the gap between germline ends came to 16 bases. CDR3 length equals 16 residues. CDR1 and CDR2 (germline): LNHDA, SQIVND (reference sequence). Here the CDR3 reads CASSIGRWGENQPQHF. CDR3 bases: TGTGCCAGTAGTATTGGGCGGTGGGGGGAAAATCAGCCCCAGCATTTT.

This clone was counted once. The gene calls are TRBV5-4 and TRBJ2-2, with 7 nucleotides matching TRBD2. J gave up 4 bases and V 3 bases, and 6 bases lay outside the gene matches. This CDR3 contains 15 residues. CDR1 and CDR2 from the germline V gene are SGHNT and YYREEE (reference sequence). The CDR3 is CASSSEVAGTGELFF. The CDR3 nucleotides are TGTGCCAGCAGCTCGGAGGTAGCGGGCACCGGGGAGCTGTTTTTT.

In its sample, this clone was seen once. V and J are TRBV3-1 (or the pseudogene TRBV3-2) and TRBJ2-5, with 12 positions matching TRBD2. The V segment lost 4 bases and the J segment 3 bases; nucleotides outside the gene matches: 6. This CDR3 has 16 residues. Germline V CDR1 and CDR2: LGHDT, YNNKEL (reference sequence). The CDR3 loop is CASSPGRTSGEETQYF. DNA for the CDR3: TGTGCCAGCAGCCCAGGCCGGACTAGCGGGGAAGAGACCCAGTACTTC.

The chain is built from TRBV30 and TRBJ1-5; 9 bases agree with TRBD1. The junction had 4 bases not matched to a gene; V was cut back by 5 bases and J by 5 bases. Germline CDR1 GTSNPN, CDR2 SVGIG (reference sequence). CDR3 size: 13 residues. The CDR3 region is CAWGTGRDQPQHF. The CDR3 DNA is TGTGCCTGGGGGACAGGGCGTGATCAGCCCCAGCATTTT.

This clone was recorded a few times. CDR3 DNA: TGTGCCACCTTGGGACAGGGGAATGAAAAACTGTTTTTT. Protein sequence: CATLGQGNEKLFF. The chain employs TRBV15 and TRBJ1-4; 10 bases fit TRBD1. Trimming cost V 8 bases and J 5 bases; bases outside gene matches: 2. From germline, CDR1 is LNHNV and CDR2 YYDKDF (reference sequence). The CDR3 has 13 residues.

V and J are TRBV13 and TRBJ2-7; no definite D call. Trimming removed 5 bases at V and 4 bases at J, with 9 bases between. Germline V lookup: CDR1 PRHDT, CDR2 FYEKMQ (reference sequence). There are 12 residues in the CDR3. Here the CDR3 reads CASSPSPYEQYF. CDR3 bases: TGTGCCAGCAGCCCGTCCCCTTACGAGCAGTACTTC.